This T cell receptor beta chain was documented in a study of long-term antiretroviral therapy in people with HIV. V was clipped by 6 bases and J by 4 bases, with 12 bases between them. Germline CDR1 reads SGHTA; CDR2 reads FQGNSA. CDR3 length: 13 residues. Each contributor possessed a minimum of one pre-ART and a minimum of two post-ART PBMC samples. DNA was extracted from approximately 0.95-9.8 million thawed cryopreserved PBMC. At the survey level, the v3.0 immunoSEQ assay was run. Sequencing was intended to reach about 35,000-50,000 T-cell genomes per sample. The data were produced by immunoSEQ multiplex PCR, yet TCRdb's version contains in-frame clones alone and is incomplete. The sample lists 20,000 to 25,000 clones, almost 95% occurring once.

The receptor was derived from a woman between 50 and 59 years old with HIV. The chain has TRBV7-2 and TRBJ1-1; D is undetermined. Specimen: unsorted PBMCs, collected 4.4 years after starting antiretroviral therapy. The CDR3 protein is CASSSQIRTEAFF. The DNA of the CDR3 is TGTGCCAGCAGTTCTCAAATACGCACTGAAGCTTTCTTT.